This TCR beta chain was identified during a study of CD8 T cells in ankylosing spondylitis. MiXCR, applied by TCRdb to the 5' RACE reads, yields one record per CDR3 protein. The sample holds around 250,000 distinct CDR3 sequences, roughly a third seen once. Germline values: CDR1 SQVTM, CDR2 ANQGSEA. This CDR3 has 12 residues. V lost 4 bases and J 8 bases, leaving 11 bases between the germline ends. This clonotype appeared a few times. This sequence joins TRBV29-1 and TRBJ1-4, with D perhaps TRBD1 (5 bases). This receptor was obtained from a male donor with ankylosing spondylitis or in good health (not recorded which). The sample was blood, either unsorted or a sorted T cell fraction (not recorded which). CDR3 bases: TGCAGCGTTGCTGCGCGGGGGGAAAAACTGTTTTTT. It is translated as CSVAARGEKLFF.